A single sample gave rise to the 8 T cell receptor beta chains below, sequenced in a study of T cells after posttransplantation cyclophosphamide. The repertoire was sequenced with immunoSEQ multiplex PCR; TCRdb's copy has only in-frame clones and lacks some. The top ten clones hold around 7.9% of a sample with approximately 19,000 clones, about nine tenths of them seen once. Busulfan-fludarabine conditioning, marrow transplant, and cyclophosphamide on days +3 and +4 were administered. The material sequenced was PBMCs, taken after allogeneic stem cell transplant with posttransplant cyclophosphamide. The receptors come from a female patient aged 35 to 55 who received an allogeneic stem cell transplant from a related donor, was CMV-positive, and had no GVHD. Some of the T cells may derive from the graft donor.

The chain employs TRBV27 and TRBJ2-7, with 7 nucleotides matching TRBD1. The CDR3 spans 15 residues. Per germline, CDR1 MNHEY and CDR2 SMNVEV (reference sequence). Germline trimming cut 2 bases from V and 2 bases from J; bases unmatched to any gene: 6. The DNA for the CDR3 is TGTGCCAGCAGTTTAGTAGGACAGGCGACCTACGAGCAGTACTTC. Its protein product is CASSLVGQATYEQYF.

Here the CDR3 reads CASSLETQLTYEQYF. For the CDR3, the DNA is TGTGCCAGCAGCTTAGAAACACAGCTTACCTACGAGCAGTACTTC. This chain uses TRBV11-2 with TRBJ2-7; the D is unclear. This CDR3 has 15 residues. CDR1 is SGHAT, CDR2 FQNNGV, per germline. V was clipped by 0 bases and J by 2 bases, with 11 bases between them.

The chain recombines TRBV23-1 with TRBJ2-7; 9 bases fit TRBD1. TRBV23-1 is known as an ORF, though its function is uncertain. This CDR3 comprises 17 residues. The V segment lost 1 base and the J segment 6 bases; nucleotides outside the gene matches: 13. As DNA, the CDR3 is TGCGCCAGCAGTCAATGGGACAGGGTTGAGATTATCTCCGAGCAGTACTTC. This gives the protein CASSQWDRVEIISEQYF.

The chain couples TRBV19 to TRBJ2-7; possibly TRBD1 for D (6 bases). This CDR3 has 17 amino acids. V lost 3 bases and J 1 base, leaving 19 bases between the germline ends. CDR1 and CDR2 from the germline V gene are LNHDA and SQIVND (reference sequence). The CDR3 DNA reads TGTGCCAGTAGTATTTCCTCTTTGGGGGCCAGTTCCTACGAGCAGTACTTC. Translation: CASSISSLGASSYEQYF.

V and J are TRBV6-6 and TRBJ2-5; 8 bases map to TRBD1. With V trimmed by 0 bases and J by 2 bases, 5 bases remained unmatched. From germline, CDR1 is MNHNY and CDR2 SVGAGI (reference sequence). This CDR3 has 16 amino acids. The CDR3 region has the DNA TGTGCCAGCAGTTACTCGGTCAGGGGGCCTCAAGAGACCCAGTACTTC. It is translated as CASSYSVRGPQETQYF.

The chain is built from TRBV5-1 and TRBJ2-3; 10 bases align to TRBD1. From germline, CDR1 is SGHRS and CDR2 YFSETQ. The CDR3 has 13 amino acids. With 4 bases clipped from V and 6 bases from J, the junction kept 2 bases outside the gene matches. CDR3 DNA sequence: TGCGCCAGCAGCACGGACAGGGGGGATACGCAGTATTTT. It codes for CASSTDRGDTQYF.

The rearrangement uses TRBV5-1 and TRBJ2-2; 7 bases map to TRBD1. V lost 3 bases to trimming and J lost 3 bases; unmatched junction nucleotides: 14. CDR1 is SGHRS and CDR2 is YFSETQ in the germline V gene. This CDR3 has 18 amino acids. CDR3 sequence reads: CASSSWTGHQLDTGELFF. The CDR3 nucleotides read TGCGCCAGCAGCTCCTGGACAGGCCACCAGCTAGACACCGGGGAGCTGTTTTTT. The full variable domain, with the rest looked up from reference TRBV5-1 and TRBJ2-2, is KAGVTQTPRYLIKTRGQQVTLSCSPISGHRSVSWYQQTPGQGLQFLFEYFSETQRNKGNFPGRFSGRQFSNSRSEMNVSTLELGDSALYLCASSSWTGHQLDTGELFFGEGSRLTVL.

The V and J genes are TRBV25-1 and TRBJ1-5, with D tentatively TRBD1 (5 bases). The CDR3 extends over 18 amino acids. Germline-derived CDR1 and CDR2 are MGHDK and SYGVNS. Trimming pared 3 bases from V and 1 base from J, leaving 19 bases between. CDR3 sequence reads: CASSEIGVLGGSNQPQHF. DNA of the CDR3: TGTGCCAGCAGTGAGATCGGGGTTTTGGGGGGGAGCAATCAGCCCCAGCATTTT.